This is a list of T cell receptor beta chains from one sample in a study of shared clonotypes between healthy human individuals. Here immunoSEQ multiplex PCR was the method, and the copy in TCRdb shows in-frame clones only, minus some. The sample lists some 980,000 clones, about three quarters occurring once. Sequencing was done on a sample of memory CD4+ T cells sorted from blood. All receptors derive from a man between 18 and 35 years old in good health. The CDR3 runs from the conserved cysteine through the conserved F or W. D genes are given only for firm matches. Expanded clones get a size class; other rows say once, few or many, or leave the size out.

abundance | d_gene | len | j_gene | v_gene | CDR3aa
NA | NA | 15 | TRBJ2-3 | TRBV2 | CASSENGLRTDTQYF
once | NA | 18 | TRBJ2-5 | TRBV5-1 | CASSLLGRRGGSQETQYF
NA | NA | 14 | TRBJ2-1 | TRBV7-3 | CASSLDPLYNEQFF
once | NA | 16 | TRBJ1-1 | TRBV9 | CASSGQVAFGNTEAFF
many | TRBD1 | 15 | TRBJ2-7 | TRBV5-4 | CASSPPGTAYYEQYF
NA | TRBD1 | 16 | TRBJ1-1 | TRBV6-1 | CASSAIPGQVNTEAFF
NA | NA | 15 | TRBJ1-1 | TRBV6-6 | CASSFDGPIRAEAFF
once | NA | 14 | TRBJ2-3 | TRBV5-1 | CASSFEAATGTQYF
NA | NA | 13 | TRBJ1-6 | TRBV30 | CAWSAQGKAPLHF
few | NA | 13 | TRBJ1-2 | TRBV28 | CASARVWGSGYTF
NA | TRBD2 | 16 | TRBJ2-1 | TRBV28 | CASSSPGLAGVNEQFF
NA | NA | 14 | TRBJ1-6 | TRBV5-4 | CASSLGRVYSPLHF
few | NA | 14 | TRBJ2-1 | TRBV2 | CASSPDSSYNEQFF
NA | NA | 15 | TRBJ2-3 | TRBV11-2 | CASSLDPGNTDTQYF
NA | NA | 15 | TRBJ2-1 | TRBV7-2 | CASSLGRASYNEQFF
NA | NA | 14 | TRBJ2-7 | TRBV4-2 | CASSQGDRPYEQYF
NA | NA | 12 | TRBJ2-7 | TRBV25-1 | CASSAGAYEQYF